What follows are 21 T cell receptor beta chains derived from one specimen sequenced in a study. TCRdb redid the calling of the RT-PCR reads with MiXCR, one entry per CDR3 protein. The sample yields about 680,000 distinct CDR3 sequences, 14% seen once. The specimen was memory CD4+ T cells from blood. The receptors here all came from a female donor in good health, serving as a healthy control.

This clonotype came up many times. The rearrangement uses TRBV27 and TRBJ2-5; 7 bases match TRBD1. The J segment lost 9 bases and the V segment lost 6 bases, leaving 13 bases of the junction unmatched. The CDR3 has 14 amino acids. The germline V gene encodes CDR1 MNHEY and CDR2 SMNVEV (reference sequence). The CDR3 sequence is CASRRDRAVYPQYF. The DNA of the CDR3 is TGTGCCAGCAGGCGAGACAGGGCGGTGTATCCCCAGTACTTC.

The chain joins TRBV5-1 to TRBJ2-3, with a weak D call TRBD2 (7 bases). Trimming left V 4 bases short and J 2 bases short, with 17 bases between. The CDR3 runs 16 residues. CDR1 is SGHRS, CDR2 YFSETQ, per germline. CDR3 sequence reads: CASSPGGLADTDTQYF. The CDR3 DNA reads TGCGCCAGCAGCCCCGGGGGGCTAGCGGACACAGATACGCAGTATTTT.

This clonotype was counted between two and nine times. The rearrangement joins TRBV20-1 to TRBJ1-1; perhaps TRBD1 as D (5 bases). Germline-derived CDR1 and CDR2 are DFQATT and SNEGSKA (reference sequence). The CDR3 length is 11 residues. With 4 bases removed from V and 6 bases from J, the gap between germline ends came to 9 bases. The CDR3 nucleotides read TGCAGTGCTACGACAGTCGCTGAAGCTTTCTTT. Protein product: CSATTVAEAFF.

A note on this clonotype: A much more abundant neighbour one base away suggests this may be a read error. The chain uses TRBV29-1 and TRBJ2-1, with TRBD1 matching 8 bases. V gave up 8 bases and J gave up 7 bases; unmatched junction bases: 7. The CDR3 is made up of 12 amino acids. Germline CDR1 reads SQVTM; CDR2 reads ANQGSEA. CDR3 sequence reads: CSTGQGVNEQFF. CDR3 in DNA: TGCAGCACTGGACAGGGAGTGAATGAGCAGTTCTTC.

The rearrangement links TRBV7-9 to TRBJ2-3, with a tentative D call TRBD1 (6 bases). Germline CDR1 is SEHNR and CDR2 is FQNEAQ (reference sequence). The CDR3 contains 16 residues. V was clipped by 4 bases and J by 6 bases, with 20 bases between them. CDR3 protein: CASSSGAPLTGDTQYF. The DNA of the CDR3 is TGTGCCAGCAGCTCAGGGGCCCCCCTGACCGGGGATACGCAGTATTTT.

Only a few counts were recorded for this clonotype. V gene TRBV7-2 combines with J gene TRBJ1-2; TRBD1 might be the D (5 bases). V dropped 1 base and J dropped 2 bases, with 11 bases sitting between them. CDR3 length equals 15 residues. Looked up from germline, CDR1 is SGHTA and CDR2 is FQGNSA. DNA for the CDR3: TGTGCCAGCAGCTTAGGGCAGGGTGGCAACTATGGCTACACCTTC. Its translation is CASSLGQGGNYGYTF.

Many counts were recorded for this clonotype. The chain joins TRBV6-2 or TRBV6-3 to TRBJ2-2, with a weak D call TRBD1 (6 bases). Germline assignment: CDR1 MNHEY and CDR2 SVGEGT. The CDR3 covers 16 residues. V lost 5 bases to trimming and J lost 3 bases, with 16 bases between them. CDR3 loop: CASSRGGAGDTGELFF. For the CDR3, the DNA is TGTGCCAGCAGTCGCGGTGGGGCAGGGGACACCGGGGAGCTGTTTTTT.

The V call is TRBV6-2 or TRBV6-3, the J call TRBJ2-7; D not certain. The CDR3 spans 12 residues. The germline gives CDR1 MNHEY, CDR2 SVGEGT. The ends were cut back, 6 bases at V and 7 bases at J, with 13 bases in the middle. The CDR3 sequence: CASRPSSREQYF. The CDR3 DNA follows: TGTGCCAGCAGACCTTCCTCTCGGGAGCAGTACTTC.

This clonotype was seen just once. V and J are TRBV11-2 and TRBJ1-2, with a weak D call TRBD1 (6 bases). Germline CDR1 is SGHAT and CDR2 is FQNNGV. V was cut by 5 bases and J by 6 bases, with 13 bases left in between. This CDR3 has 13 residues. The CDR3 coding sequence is TGTGCCAGCAGCACGCCGGGGGGCAATGGCTACACCTTC. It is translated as CASSTPGGNGYTF.

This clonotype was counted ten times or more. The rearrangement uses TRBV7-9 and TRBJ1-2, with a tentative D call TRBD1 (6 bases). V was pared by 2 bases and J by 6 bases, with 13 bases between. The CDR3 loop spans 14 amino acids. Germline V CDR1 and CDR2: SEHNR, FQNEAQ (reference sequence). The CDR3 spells CASSLFGGDDGYTF. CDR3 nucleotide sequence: TGTGCCAGCAGCTTATTTGGGGGCGACGATGGCTACACCTTC.

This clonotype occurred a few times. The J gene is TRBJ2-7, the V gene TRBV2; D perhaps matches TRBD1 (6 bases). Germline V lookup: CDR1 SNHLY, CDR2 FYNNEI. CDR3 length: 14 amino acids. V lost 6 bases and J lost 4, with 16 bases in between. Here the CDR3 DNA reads TGTGCCAGCAGAAGGGACATCCATAGTTACGAGCAGTACTTC. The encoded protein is CASRRDIHSYEQYF.

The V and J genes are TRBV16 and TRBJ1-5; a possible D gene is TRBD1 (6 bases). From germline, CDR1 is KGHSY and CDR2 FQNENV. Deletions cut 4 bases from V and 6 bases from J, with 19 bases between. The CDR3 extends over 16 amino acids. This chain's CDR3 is CASSPRGGGRSQPQHF. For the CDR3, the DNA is TGTGCCAGCAGCCCGAGGGGGGGCGGACGGAGTCAGCCCCAGCATTTT.

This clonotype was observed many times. CDR3: CSATGAGGTQYF. In DNA, the CDR3 is TGCAGTGCGACGGGAGCCGGAGGCACGCAGTATTTT. The chain joins TRBV20-1 to TRBJ2-3; possible D gene TRBD2, 6 bases. Trimming removed 6 bases from V and 9 bases from J, with 16 bases in between. The germline V gene has CDR1 DFQATT and CDR2 SNEGSKA (reference sequence). The CDR3 consists of 12 residues.

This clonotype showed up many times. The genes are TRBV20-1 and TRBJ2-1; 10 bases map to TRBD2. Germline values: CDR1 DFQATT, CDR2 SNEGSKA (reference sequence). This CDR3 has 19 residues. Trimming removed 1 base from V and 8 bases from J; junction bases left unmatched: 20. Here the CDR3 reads CSARAGAGGPDGELDEQFF. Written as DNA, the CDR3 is TGCAGTGCTAGAGCCGGAGCGGGAGGGCCGGATGGTGAGTTGGATGAGCAGTTCTTC.

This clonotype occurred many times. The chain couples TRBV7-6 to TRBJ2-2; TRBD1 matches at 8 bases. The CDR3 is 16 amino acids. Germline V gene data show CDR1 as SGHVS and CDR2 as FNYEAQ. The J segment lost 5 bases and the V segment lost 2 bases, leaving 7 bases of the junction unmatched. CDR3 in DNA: TGTGCCAGCAGCTTAAGTTGGGACAGGAGTACCGGGGAGCTGTTTTTT. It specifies CASSLSWDRSTGELFF. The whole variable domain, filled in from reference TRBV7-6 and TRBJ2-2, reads GAGVSQSPRYKVTKRGQDVALRCDPISGHVSLYWYRQALGQGPEFLTYFNYEAQQDKSGLPNDRFSAERPEGSISTLTIQRTEQRDSAMYRCASSLSWDRSTGELFFGEGSRLTVL.

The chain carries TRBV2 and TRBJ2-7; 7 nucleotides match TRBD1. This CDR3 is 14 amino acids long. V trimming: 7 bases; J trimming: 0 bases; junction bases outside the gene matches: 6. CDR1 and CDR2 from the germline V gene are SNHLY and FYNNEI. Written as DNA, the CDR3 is TGTGCCAGCACCCGACAGGGCCACTCCTACGAGCAGTACTTC. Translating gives CASTRQGHSYEQYF. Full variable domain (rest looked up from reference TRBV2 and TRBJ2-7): EPEVTQTPSHQVTQMGQEVILRCVPISNHLYFYWYRQILGQKVEFLVSFYNNEISEKSEIFDDQFSVERPDGSNFTLKIRSTKLEDSAMYFCASTRQGHSYEQYFGPGTRLTVT.

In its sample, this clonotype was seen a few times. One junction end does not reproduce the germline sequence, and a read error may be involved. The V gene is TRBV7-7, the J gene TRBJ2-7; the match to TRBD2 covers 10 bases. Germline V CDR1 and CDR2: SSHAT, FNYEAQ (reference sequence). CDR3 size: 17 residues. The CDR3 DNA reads TGTGCTAGCAGCTTAGTTAGGGGATACGGGACTAGCGATGAGCAGTACTTC. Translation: CASSLVRGYGTSDEQYF.

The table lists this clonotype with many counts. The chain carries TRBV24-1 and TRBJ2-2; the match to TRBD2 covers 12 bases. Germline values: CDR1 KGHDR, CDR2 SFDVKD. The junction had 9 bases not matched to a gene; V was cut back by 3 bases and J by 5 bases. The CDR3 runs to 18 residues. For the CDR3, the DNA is TGTGCCACCAGTGATCCAGGACTAGCGGGATCTGAGACCGGGGAGCTGTTTTTT. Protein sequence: CATSDPGLAGSETGELFF.

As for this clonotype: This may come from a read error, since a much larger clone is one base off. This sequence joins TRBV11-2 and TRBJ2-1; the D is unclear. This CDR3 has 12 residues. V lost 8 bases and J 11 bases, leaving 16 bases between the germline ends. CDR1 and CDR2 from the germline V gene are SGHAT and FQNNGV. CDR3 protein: CASRPQQYKQFF. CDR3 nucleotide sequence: TGTGCCAGCCGCCCGCAGCAGTATAAGCAGTTCTTC.

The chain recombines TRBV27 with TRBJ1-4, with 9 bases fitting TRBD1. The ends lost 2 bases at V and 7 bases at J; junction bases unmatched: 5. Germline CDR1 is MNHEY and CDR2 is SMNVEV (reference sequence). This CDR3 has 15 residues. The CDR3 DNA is TGTGCCAGCAGTTTACTACAGGGGGCGGTTGAAAAACTGTTTTTT. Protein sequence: CASSLLQGAVEKLFF.

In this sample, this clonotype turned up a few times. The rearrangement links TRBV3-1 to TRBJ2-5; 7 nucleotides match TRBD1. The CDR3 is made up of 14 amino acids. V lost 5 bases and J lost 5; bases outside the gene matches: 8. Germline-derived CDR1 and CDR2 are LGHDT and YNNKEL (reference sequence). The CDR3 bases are TGTGCCAGCAGCGCCAGGGGGACGGGGGAGACCCAGTACTTC. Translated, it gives CASSARGTGETQYF.